Described below is a single TCR beta chain sequence and its context. Trimming left V 6 bases short and J 2 bases short, with 13 bases between. The CDR3 runs 14 residues. Per the germline V gene, CDR1 is LNHDA and CDR2 is SQIVND (reference sequence). These data belong to a study of blood T cell repertoires in COVID-19. The repertoire was sequenced with immunoSEQ multiplex PCR; TCRdb's copy has only in-frame clones and lacks some. This sample has about 76,000 clones; 60% to 80% occur once, and the top ten carry about an eighth. The chain uses TRBV19 and TRBJ1-1; the D gene is possibly TRBD1 (5 bases). The source material was peripheral blood. The sequence derives from a human donor in a cohort sampled during active COVID-19. CDR3 protein: CASSGSRVNTEAFF. The CDR3, as DNA: TGTGCCAGTAGCGGGAGCAGGGTCAACACTGAAGCTTTCTTT.